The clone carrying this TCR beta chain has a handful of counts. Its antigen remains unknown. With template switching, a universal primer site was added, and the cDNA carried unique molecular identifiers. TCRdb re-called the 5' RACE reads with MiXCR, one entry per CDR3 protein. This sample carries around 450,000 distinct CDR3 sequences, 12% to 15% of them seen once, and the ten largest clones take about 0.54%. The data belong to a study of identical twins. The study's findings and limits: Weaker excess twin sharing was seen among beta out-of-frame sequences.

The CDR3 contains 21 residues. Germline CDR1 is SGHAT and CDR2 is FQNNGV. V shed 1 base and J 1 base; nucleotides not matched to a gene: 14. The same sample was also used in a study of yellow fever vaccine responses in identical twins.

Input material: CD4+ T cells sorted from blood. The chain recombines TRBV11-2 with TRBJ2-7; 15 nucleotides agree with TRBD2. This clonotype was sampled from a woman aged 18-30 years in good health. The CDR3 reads CASSLGLGLAGGPEKSYEQYF. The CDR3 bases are TGTGCCAGCAGCTTAGGCCTTGGACTAGCGGGAGGGCCAGAGAAATCCTACGAGCAGTACTTC.